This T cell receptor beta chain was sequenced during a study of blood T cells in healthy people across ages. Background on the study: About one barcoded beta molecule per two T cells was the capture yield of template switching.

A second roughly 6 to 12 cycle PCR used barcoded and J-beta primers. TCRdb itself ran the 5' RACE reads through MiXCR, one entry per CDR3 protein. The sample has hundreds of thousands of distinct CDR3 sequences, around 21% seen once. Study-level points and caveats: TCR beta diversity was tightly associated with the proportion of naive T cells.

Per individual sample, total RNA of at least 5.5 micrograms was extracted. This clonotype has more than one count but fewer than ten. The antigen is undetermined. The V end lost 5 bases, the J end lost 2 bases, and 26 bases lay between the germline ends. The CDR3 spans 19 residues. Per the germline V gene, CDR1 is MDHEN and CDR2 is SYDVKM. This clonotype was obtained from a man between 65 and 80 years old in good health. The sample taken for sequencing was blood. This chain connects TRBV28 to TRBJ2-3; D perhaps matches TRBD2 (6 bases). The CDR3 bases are TGTGCCAGCAGTCCCGGTTCAATACGAATAGGGGAGGCCACAGATACGCAGTATTTT. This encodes CASSPGSIRIGEATDTQYF.